The clone carrying this TCR beta chain was seen more than once but under ten times. Its antigen is not known. The data derive from a study of T cells after yellow fever vaccination. Study results and limitations: Reappearing after the booster were most of the clones from primary vaccination (around 95% CD4, 88% CD8). A weaker secondary response peaked on day 5, the primary on day 15. Abundant contaminating clonotypes from the bulk population could appear in FACS-sorted repertoires.

Germline V gene data show CDR1 as DFQATT and CDR2 as SNEGSKA (reference sequence). The CDR3 length is 14 residues. Trimming pared 8 bases from V and 9 bases from J, leaving 25 bases between. They built TCR cDNA with 5'RACE template switching, a step that put in a universal primer site and UMIs. TCRdb processed the 5' RACE reads anew with MiXCR; each CDR3 protein has one entry. The sample lists hundreds of thousands of distinct CDR3 sequences; approximately 15% were seen once. This clonotype was sampled from a young man who received the YFV17D yellow fever vaccine. The rearrangement links TRBV20-1 to TRBJ2-5; a possible D gene is TRBD2 (7 bases). Sequenced here: PBMCs, sampled on the day of the yellow fever booster vaccination. The DNA for the CDR3 is TGCAGTTCCCCGGGGGGCGGGGGACCGAAGGCCCAGTACTTC. Protein product: CSSPGGGGPKAQYF.